Listed here is a single TCR beta chain. Its target antigen remains unknown. Base qualities are not provided; no much larger clone lies one nucleotide away. There are 15 amino acids in the CDR3, from cysteine to phenylalanine inclusive. Of the read, only the CDR3 DNA is kept; its 45 bases are in frame from base 1. Trimming accounts for 4 bases at V and 4 bases at J, while the number of junction bases matched to no gene is 7. CDR1 and CDR2 are drawn from the germline V gene (reference sequence): SGHKS, YYEKEE. The immunoSEQ Assay, a bias-controlled multiplex PCR, was used to amplify TCRbeta CDR3 regions from genomic DNA. Per the original workflow: The number of nucleated cells in each sample was estimated from the amplification of reference gene primers within the assay. To quantify the absolute abundance of each unique TCRbeta CDR3 rearrangement, sequence reads were collapsed and filtered. For each sample, productive Simpson clonality was calculated as the square root of Simpson's diversity index across productive rearrangements. TCRdb took over this immuneACCESS table, retaining in-frame rearrangements with V and J assigned. Such tables are incomplete; in checked studies, under half of the missing clones stem from an unresolved V gene, and the remainder is unexplained. V and J calls and clone size are given by that table; D and trimming were obtained from the DNA. For this sample the table gives just under 60,000 clones, of which about 88% were detected only once. Around 7.7% of the sample is held by the ten biggest clonotypes.

Each collaborating institution followed its own protocols to collect whole blood in K2EDTA tubes. Collaborator samples were shipped for TCRbeta analysis as frozen whole blood, isolated PBMCs, or DNA extracted from either sample type. The data are from a study of blood T cell repertoires in COVID-19 (dated by TCRdb to the early 2020s). Some background on the complete study: The collaborator samples originated in the United States, Italy and Spain and spanned the acute and convalescent phases of COVID-19. HLA class I and class II types, where available, came from metadata supplied by the sample provider rather than from assay-based typing. The repertoires were made available in a free public database intended to serve as a resource for research on the immune response to SARS-CoV-2. Nearly every sample came with metadata listing a de-identified subject ID, COVID-19 status, age in years and sex. Deeply sampled blood TCRbeta repertoires from subjects exposed to, actively infected with, or recovered from COVID-19 were included in the dataset. The material from the prospective study consisted of cDNA or gDNA derived from T cells, B-cell-depleted T cells, or PBMCs. The samples were drawn from two sources: the first 160 participants of the ongoing ImmuneRACE study, and about 1,300 subjects contributed by 6 global collaborators. Study-wide conclusions, independent of this receptor: The quantity of clinical and demographic metadata differed by source and by participant and was supplied without curation.

The rearranged chain carries TRBV5-5 and TRBJ1-1; TRBD1 agrees with 10 junctional bases. This receptor was taken from a human donor with active COVID-19. The donor label of this sample is uncertain. The sample comprised peripheral blood. In nucleotide form, the sequence is TGTGCCAGCAGCAGGGACAGGGGAACAGGCACTGAAGCTTTCTTT. Its amino acids are CASSRDRGTGTEAFF. The reference TRBV5-5 and TRBJ1-1 proteins fill in what lies around the CDR3, so the full variable domain reads DAGVTQSPTHLIKTRGQQVTLRCSPISGHKSVSWYQQVLGQGPQFIFQYYEKEERGRGNFPDRFSARQFPNYSSELNVNALLLGDSALYLCASSRDRGTGTEAFFGQGTRLTVV.